Detailed here is one TCR beta chain. The data derive from a study of blood T cell repertoires in COVID-19. Some clones are missing from TCRdb's copy, which holds only in-frame ones; the method was immunoSEQ multiplex PCR. The data show about 200,000 clones, 88% seen once. The V and J ends lost 2 bases and 2 bases respectively, with 10 bases between them. Germline CDR1 reads KGHDR; CDR2 reads SFDVKD. This CDR3 spans 15 amino acids. The sequenced material came from peripheral blood. The chain combines TRBV24-1 with TRBJ2-3, with D possibly TRBD1 on 5 matching bases. This TCR derives from a man aged 18 to 35 with active or convalescent COVID-19. CDR3 DNA sequence: TGTGCCACCAGTGATTGGGGCAGGGACACAGATACGCAGTATTTT. It specifies CATSDWGRDTDTQYF.